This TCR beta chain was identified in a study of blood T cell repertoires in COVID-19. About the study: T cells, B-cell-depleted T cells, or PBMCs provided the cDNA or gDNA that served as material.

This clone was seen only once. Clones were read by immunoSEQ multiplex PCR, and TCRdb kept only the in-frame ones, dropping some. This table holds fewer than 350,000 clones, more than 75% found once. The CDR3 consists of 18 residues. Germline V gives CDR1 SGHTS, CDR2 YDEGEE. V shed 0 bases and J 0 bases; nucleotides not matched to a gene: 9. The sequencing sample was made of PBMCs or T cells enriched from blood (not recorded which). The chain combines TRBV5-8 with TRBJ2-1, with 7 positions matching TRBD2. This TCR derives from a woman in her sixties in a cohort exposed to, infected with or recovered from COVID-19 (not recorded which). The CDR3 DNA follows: TGTGCCAGCAGCTTGGCCCGGGCTCTAGCGGTCTCCTACAATGAGCAGTTCTTC. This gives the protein CASSLARALAVSYNEQFF.